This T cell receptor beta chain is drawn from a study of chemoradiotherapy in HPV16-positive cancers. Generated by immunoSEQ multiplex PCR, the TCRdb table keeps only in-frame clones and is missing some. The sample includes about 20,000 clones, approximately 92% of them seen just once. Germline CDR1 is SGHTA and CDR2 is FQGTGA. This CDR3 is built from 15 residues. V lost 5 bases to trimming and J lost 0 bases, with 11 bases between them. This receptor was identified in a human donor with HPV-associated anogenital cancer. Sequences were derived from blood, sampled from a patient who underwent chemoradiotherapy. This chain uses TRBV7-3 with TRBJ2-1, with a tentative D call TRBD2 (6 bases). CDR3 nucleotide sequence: TGTGCCAGCAGCACCTCGGGGGTCTCCTACAATGAGCAGTTCTTC. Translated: CASSTSGVSYNEQFF.